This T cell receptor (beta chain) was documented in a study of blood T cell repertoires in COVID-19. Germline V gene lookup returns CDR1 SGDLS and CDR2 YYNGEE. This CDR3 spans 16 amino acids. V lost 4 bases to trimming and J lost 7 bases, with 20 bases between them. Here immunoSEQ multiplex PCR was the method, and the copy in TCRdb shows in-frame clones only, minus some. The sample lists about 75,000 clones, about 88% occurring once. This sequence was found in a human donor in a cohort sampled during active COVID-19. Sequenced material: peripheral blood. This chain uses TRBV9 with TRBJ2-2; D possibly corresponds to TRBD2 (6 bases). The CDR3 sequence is CASSPGTGEVGGELFF. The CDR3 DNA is TGTGCCAGCAGCCCCGGGACGGGGGAGGTAGGCGGGGAGCTGTTTTTT.